This is a list of T cell receptor beta chains from one sample in a study of T cells in Graves' hyperthyroidism and ophthalmopathy. MiXCR was run by TCRdb on the multiplex PCR reads, yielding one entry per CDR3 protein. The sample lists 550,000 to 700,000 distinct CDR3 sequences, just over 45% occurring once. The sequencing sample was made of peripheral blood or thyroid tissue (not recorded which). The receptors originated from an adult woman with Graves' disease, either hyperthyroidism or ophthalmopathy (not recorded which). CDR3s include the opening cysteine and the closing phenylalanine or tryptophan. D genes are given only for firm matches. Size values are once, few and many counts, or a class for expanded clones, and some rows have none.

j_call,clone_size,v_call,d_call,cdr3_nt,cdr3_aa
TRBJ2-2,once,TRBV13,TRBD1,TGTGCCAGCAGCCTCAGCCGGGACAGGGGCACCGGGGAGCTGTTTTTT,CASSLSRDRGTGELFF
TRBJ2-6,few,TRBV29-1,NA,TGCAGCGCCGCCCTCTCTGGGGCCAACGTCCTGACTTTC,CSAALSGANVLTF
TRBJ1-5,NA,TRBV7-9,NA,TGTGCCAGCAGCGGCCGTGACTACCGAGAGACCCAGCATTTT,CASSGRDYRETQHF
TRBJ2-7,many,TRBV2,NA,TGTGCCAGCAGATGGGACACCACCTACGAGCAGTACTTC,CASRWDTTYEQYF
TRBJ1-1,NA,TRBV10-3,NA,TGTGCCATCAGTTCTCAGGGTGCCACTGAAGCTTTCTTT,CAISSQGATEAFF
TRBJ2-7,NA,TRBV19,NA,TGTGCCAGTAGTATACCCACCTTCGAGCAGTACTTC,CASSIPTFEQYF
TRBJ1-5,NA,TRBV19,NA,TGTGCCAGTACTCATCAGGTCCGCAATCAGCCCCAGCATTTT,CASTHQVRNQPQHF
TRBJ1-5,NA,TRBV4-2,NA,TGTGCCAGCAGCCCCCCGGGAGTGGAGACCCAGCATTTT,CASSPPGVETQHF
TRBJ2-7,NA,TRBV7-9,TRBD2,TGTGCCAGCAGCCGATTCGGGACTAGTTTGGGCGAGCAGTACTTC,CASSRFGTSLGEQYF
TRBJ2-7,NA,TRBV7-9,TRBD1,TGTGCCAGCAGCTCACCGGGACAGGGTGAAGGCGAGCAGTACTTC,CASSSPGQGEGEQYF
TRBJ2-1,NA,TRBV7-3,NA,TGTGCCAGCAGCTTTGGGACCCAGCAGTTCTTC,CASSFGTQQFF
TRBJ1-2,NA,TRBV7-6,NA,TGTGCCAGCAGTTCTCGGGCAGGGGCATATGGCTACACCTTC,CASSSRAGAYGYTF
TRBJ1-3,few,TRBV28,NA,TGTGCCAGCACCCCCGGGGGGGACACCATATATTTT,CASTPGGDTIYF
TRBJ2-2,NA,TRBV7-2,TRBD2,TGTGCCAGCAGCCCTAGCGGGAGGGCGAACACCGGGGAGCTGTTTTTT,CASSPSGRANTGELFF
TRBJ2-7,many,TRBV7-9,TRBD2,TGTGCCAGCAGCCCGACGGGGAGGGGCCTACCGCCGATGAGCTCCTACGAGCAGTACTTC,CASSPTGRGLPPMSSYEQYF
TRBJ1-1,NA,TRBV29-1,TRBD1,TGCAGCGTAGTGCAGGGGGGTGGCGCTGAAGCTTTCTTT,CSVVQGGGAEAFF
TRBJ1-1,NA,TRBV10-3,TRBD1,TGTGCCATCAGTGAGATTACAGGGGGGAGTACTGAAGCTTTCTTT,CAISEITGGSTEAFF
TRBJ1-4,NA,TRBV7-9,NA,TGTGCCAGCAGCCAAGGGGGGCAGGGAGATGAAAAACTGTTTTTT,CASSQGGQGDEKLFF
TRBJ2-7,many,TRBV2,NA,TGTGCCAGCAGTTACCGAGTCTGGGAGCAGTACTTC,CASSYRVWEQYF
TRBJ1-1,NA,TRBV6-5,TRBD1,TGTGCCAGCAGTTACCGGAACAGGGGTACTGAAGCTTTCTTT,CASSYRNRGTEAFF
TRBJ2-5,many,TRBV5-1,TRBD2,TGCGCCAGCAGCGTCGGACTAGCGGCAAACCAAGAGACCCAGTACTTC,CASSVGLAANQETQYF
TRBJ1-2,NA,TRBV10-3,TRBD1,TGTGCCATCAGTGGGGGAGACAGGGTCAATGGCTACACCTTC,CAISGGDRVNGYTF
TRBJ1-1,NA,TRBV2,TRBD1,TGTGCCAGCAGTCTGGACAGGGGGAATGAAGCTTTCTTT,CASSLDRGNEAFF
TRBJ1-2,many,TRBV7-2,NA,TGTGCCAGCAGCGAAAGGGACACCCGACACTACACCTTC,CASSERDTRHYTF
TRBJ1-2,NA,TRBV10-3,NA,TGTGCCATCAGTGAGGAGGGGAAGGGCTACACCTTC,CAISEEGKGYTF
TRBJ1-2,NA,TRBV28,NA,TGTGCCAGCAGTTCGTTATCCGTTCGCGGCTACACCTTC,CASSSLSVRGYTF
TRBJ2-1,NA,TRBV7-9,NA,TGTGCCAGCAGCCTGACAGCAAGCTCCTACAATGAGCAGTTCTTC,CASSLTASSYNEQFF
TRBJ2-7,many,TRBV20-1,NA,TGCAGTGCTAGGCGGGATAGCTCCTACGAGCAGTACTTC,CSARRDSSYEQYF